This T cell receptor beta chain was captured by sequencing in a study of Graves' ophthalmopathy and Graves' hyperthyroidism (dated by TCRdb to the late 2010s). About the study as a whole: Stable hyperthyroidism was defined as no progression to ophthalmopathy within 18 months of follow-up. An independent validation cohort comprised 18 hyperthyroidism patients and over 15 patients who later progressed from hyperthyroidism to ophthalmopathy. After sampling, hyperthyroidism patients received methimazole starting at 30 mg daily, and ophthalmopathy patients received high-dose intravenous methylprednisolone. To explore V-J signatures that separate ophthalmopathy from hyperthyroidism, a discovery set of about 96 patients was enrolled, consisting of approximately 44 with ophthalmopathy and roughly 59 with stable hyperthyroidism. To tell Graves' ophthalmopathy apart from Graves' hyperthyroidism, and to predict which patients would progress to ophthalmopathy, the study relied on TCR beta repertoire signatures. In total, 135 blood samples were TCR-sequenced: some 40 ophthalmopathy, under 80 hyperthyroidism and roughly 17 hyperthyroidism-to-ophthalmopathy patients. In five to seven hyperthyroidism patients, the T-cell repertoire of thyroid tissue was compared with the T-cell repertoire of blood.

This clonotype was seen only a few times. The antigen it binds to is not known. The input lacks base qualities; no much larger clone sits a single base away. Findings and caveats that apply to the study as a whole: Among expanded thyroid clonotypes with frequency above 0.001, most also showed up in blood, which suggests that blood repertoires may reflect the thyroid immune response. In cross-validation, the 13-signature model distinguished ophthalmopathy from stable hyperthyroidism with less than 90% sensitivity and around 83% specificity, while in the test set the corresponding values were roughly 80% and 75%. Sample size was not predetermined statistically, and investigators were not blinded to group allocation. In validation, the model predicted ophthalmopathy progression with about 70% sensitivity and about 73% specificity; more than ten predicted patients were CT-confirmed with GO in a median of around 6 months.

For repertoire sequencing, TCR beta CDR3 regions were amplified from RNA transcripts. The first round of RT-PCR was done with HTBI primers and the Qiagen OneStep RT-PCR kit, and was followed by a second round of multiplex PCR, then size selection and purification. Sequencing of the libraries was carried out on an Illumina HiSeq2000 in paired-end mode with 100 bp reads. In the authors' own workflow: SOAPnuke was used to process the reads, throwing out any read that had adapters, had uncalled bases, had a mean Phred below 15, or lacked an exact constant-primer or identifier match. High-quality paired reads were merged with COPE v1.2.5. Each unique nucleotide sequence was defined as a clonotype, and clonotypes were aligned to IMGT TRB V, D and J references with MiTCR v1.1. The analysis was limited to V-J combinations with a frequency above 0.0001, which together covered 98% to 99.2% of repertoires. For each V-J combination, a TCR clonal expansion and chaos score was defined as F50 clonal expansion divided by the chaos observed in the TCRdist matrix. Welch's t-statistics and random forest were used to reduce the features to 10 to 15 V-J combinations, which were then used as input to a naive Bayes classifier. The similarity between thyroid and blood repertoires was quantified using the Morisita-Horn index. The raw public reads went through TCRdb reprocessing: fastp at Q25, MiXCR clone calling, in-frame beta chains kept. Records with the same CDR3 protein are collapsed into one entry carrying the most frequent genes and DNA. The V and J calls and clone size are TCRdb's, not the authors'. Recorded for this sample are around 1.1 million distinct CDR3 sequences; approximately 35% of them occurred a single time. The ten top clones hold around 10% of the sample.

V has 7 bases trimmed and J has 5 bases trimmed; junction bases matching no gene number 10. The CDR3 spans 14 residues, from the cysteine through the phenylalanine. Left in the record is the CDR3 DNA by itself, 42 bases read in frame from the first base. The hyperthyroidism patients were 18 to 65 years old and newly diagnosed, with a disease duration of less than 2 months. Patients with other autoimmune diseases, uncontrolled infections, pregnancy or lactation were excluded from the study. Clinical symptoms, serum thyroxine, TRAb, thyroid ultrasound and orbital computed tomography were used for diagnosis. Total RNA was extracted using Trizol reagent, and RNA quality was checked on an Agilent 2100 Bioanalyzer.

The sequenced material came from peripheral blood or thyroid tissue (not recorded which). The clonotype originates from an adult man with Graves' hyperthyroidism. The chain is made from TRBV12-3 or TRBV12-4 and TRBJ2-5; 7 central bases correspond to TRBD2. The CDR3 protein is CASKGEGMRETQYF. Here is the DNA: TGTGCCAGCAAAGGGGAGGGGATGCGGGAGACCCAGTACTTC.